Shown below are 27 T cell receptor beta chains from a single sample sequenced in a study of OX40 agonist ivuxolimab in advanced cancers. TCRdb keeps only in-frame clones here, not all; method: immunoSEQ multiplex PCR. The table includes about 100,000 clones, about 86% detected once. Specimen: CD4+ or CD8+ T cells sorted from blood, collected in a trial of the OX40 agonist ivuxolimab. These receptor sequences come from an adult with an advanced solid tumor such as melanoma, head and neck, liver or kidney cancer.

J is TRBJ1-2 and V is TRBV5-1; TRBD1 matches 7 bases. The CDR3 loop spans 14 amino acids. Germline V gene data show CDR1 as SGHRS and CDR2 as YFSETQ. V was clipped by 4 bases and J by 6 bases; unmatched bases: 9. As DNA, the CDR3 is TGCGCCAGCAGCCCAGACAGGGTCAGAGATGGCTACACCTTC. Translation gives CASSPDRVRDGYTF.

This clone was observed a single time. The chain is built from TRBV5-4 and TRBJ2-1; D not certain. Trimming pared 8 bases from V and 4 bases from J, leaving 19 bases between. Germline loops: CDR1 SGHNT, CDR2 YYREEE (reference sequence). The CDR3 is 15 residues long. Here the CDR3 reads CARFRPPQRYNEQFF. The CDR3, as DNA: TGTGCCAGATTCCGACCGCCCCAGCGTTACAATGAGCAGTTCTTC.

V and J are TRBV5-4 and TRBJ2-5; D is possibly TRBD2 (5 bases). With 0 bases removed from V and 2 bases from J, the gap between germline ends came to 8 bases. The V gene's germline CDR1 is SGHNT and CDR2 YYREEE (reference sequence). The CDR3 contains 14 residues. CDR3 in DNA: TGTGCCAGCAGCTTGGCCGGGGTACAAGAGACCCAGTACTTC. Its protein is CASSLAGVQETQYF.

The gene calls are TRBV23-1 and TRBJ1-4; D may be TRBD1 (5 bases). TRBV23-1 is reported as an ORF; its role is uncertain. V was cut by 7 bases and J by 5 bases, with 17 bases left in between. CDR3 length: 15 amino acids. This chain's CDR3 is CASTVGRDRNEKLFF. DNA for the CDR3: TGCGCCAGCACCGTTGGCCGGGACCGGAATGAAAAACTGTTTTTT.

J is TRBJ1-5 and V is TRBV19, with D hard to call. Germline-derived CDR1 and CDR2 are LNHDA and SQIVND (reference sequence). V lost 1 base and J lost 5, with 12 bases in between. The CDR3 runs 15 residues. The CDR3 spells CASSIARRGDQPQHF. DNA for the CDR3: TGTGCCAGTAGTATAGCTAGACGGGGAGATCAGCCCCAGCATTTT.

The chain joins TRBV5-1 to TRBJ2-7; 7 bases map to TRBD1. This CDR3 is built from 13 residues. Germline V gene data show CDR1 as SGHRS and CDR2 as YFSETQ. J was trimmed by 4 bases and V by 4 bases; bases with no gene match: 5. The CDR3 protein is CASSTTGAYEQYF. CDR3 in DNA: TGCGCCAGCAGCACTACAGGGGCGTACGAGCAGTACTTC.

The J gene is TRBJ2-5, the V gene TRBV2; 9 positions agree with TRBD1. V gave up 5 bases and J gave up 4 bases; unmatched junction bases: 11. The CDR3 extends over 16 amino acids. From germline, CDR1 is SNHLY and CDR2 FYNNEI. CDR3 sequence (DNA): TGTGCCAGCAGTACCTATGGGGGACAGGGTGGAGAGACCCAGTACTTC. It codes for CASSTYGGQGGETQYF.

This clone was seen a few times. The chain recombines TRBV7-3 with TRBJ1-5, with D unclear. From germline, CDR1 is SGHTA and CDR2 FQGTGA. V lost 11 bases, J lost 1 base, and 33 bases lay in between. The CDR3 is 20 residues long. The CDR3 protein is CAGDWSRTGRKDLSNQPQHF. In nucleotides, the CDR3 is TGTGCCGGCGACTGGTCCAGGACCGGCCGTAAGGACCTAAGCAATCAGCCCCAGCATTTT.

The chain joins TRBV6-1 to TRBJ2-7; D perhaps matches TRBD2 (5 bases). V lost 3 bases to trimming and J lost 0 bases, with 6 bases between them. This CDR3 comprises 13 residues. From germline, CDR1 is MNHNS and CDR2 SASEGT. This CDR3 reads CASSERDSYEQYF. The CDR3 DNA follows: TGTGCCAGCAGTGAGAGGGACTCCTACGAGCAGTACTTC.

The chain combines TRBV2 with TRBJ1-3; D is ambiguous. CDR3 length: 13 amino acids. Per germline, CDR1 SNHLY and CDR2 FYNNEI. The V and J ends lost 7 bases and 0 bases respectively, with 7 bases between them. CDR3 residues: CASNRLSGNTIYF. The DNA for the CDR3 is TGTGCCAGCAATAGGCTCTCTGGAAACACCATATATTTT.

This clone appeared a single time. The chain employs TRBV5-4 and TRBJ1-1; tentative D call: TRBD1 (5 bases). Germline V lookup: CDR1 SGHNT, CDR2 YYREEE (reference sequence). CDR3 length: 18 amino acids. V lost 3 bases and J 0 bases, leaving 21 bases between the germline ends. CDR3 residues: CASSSSPGTQRLNTEAFF. DNA of the CDR3: TGTGCCAGCAGCTCATCTCCCGGGACCCAAAGATTGAACACTGAAGCTTTCTTT.

This clone has more than one count but fewer than ten. The CDR3 loop is CSAPKEGNTEAFF. In DNA, the CDR3 is TGCAGCGCCCCAAAGGAGGGGAACACTGAAGCTTTCTTT. The chain has TRBV29-1 and TRBJ1-1; D is undetermined. Germline CDR1 is SQVTM and CDR2 is ANQGSEA. V was trimmed by 7 bases and J by 1 base, leaving 13 bases between them. The CDR3 runs to 13 residues.

J is TRBJ2-5 and V is TRBV7-6, with D hard to call. V lost 5 bases, J lost 10 bases, and 11 bases lay in between. CDR3 size: 11 residues. Looked up from germline, CDR1 is SGHVS and CDR2 is FNYEAQ. The CDR3 here is CASSRTNFQYF. CDR3 sequence (DNA): TGTGCCAGCAGCCGAACCAATTTCCAGTACTTC.

V is TRBV5-1 and J is TRBJ1-3; D remains ambiguous. Per the germline V gene, CDR1 is SGHRS and CDR2 is YFSETQ. The V gene lost 0 bases and the J gene lost 0 bases, with 7 bases spanning the gap. This CDR3 contains 15 residues. The CDR3 DNA reads as TGCGCCAGCAGCTTGGATGGGAGCTCTGGAAACACCATATATTTT. Protein: CASSLDGSSGNTIYF.

This clone has just one count. The genes are TRBV9 and TRBJ2-7; D assignment may be TRBD1 or TRBD2 (5 bases each). The CDR3 runs 12 residues. Germline V gene sequence: CDR1 SGDLS, CDR2 YYNGEE. Trimming removed 0 bases from V and 6 bases from J, with 7 bases in between. As DNA, the CDR3 is TGTGCCAGCAGCGTAGAGGGGAGCGAGCAGTACTTC. Translating it yields CASSVEGSEQYF. Full variable domain (missing parts from reference TRBV9 and TRBJ2-7): DSGVTQTPKHLITATGQRVTLRCSPRSGDLSVYWYQQSLDQGLQFLIQYYNGEERAKGNILERFSAQQFPDLHSELNLSSLELGDSALYFCASSVEGSEQYFGPGTRLTVT.

The CDR3 region is CASSPGGHTFYEQYF. CDR3 bases: TGTGCCAGCAGCCCCGGGGGCCACACTTTCTACGAGCAGTACTTC. The J gene is TRBJ2-7, the V gene TRBV11-3; D may correspond to TRBD1 or TRBD2 (6 bases each). The CDR3 is made up of 15 amino acids. V was pared by 5 bases and J by 3 bases, with 17 bases between. Germline CDR1 is SGHNT and CDR2 is YENEEA.

This clone has only one observation. V gene TRBV7-2 combines with J gene TRBJ1-2; tentative D call: TRBD1 (6 bases). Germline-derived CDR1 and CDR2 are SGHTA and FQGNSA. V lost 1 base to trimming and J lost 2 bases, with 20 bases between them. The CDR3 is 18 amino acids. CDR3 protein: CASSLVVPRGLGNYGYTF. The CDR3 DNA reads as TGTGCCAGCAGCTTAGTAGTTCCCAGGGGTCTGGGAAACTATGGCTACACCTTC.

The V and J genes are TRBV9 and TRBJ2-5; TRBD2 matches 8 bases. The CDR3 is 17 amino acids. Trimming at V came to 0 bases and at J to 5 bases, leaving 12 bases not matched to a gene. CDR1 SGDLS and CDR2 YYNGEE come from the germline V gene. The CDR3 bases are TGTGCCAGCAGCGTAGGGCTCGGGGTAGCGGGGCGGGAGACCCAGTACTTC. The encoded protein is CASSVGLGVAGRETQYF.

A remark on this clone: A read error may produce the germline difference seen at one junction end. Different DNA sequences within this sample yield the same CDR3. This chain joins TRBV7-8 and TRBJ1-1; 7 bases are a match to TRBD1. CDR1 is SGHVS, CDR2 FQNEAQ, per germline. The CDR3 runs 18 residues. CDR3 in DNA: TGTGCCAGCAGCATTGGACAGGCCTCAACCCTCATGAACACTGAGGCTTTCTTT. It translates to CASSIGQASTLMNTEAFF.

This clone was counted between two and nine times. The V call is TRBV25-1, the J call TRBJ1-2; no firm D call. The germline V and J ends were trimmed by 4 bases and 8 bases, with 17 bases remaining between them. This CDR3 has 14 residues. Germline-derived CDR1 and CDR2 are MGHDK and SYGVNS. CDR3 residues: CASSAQPPGKGYTF. CDR3 coding DNA: TGTGCCAGCAGTGCCCAACCTCCTGGGAAGGGCTACACCTTC.

This clone is a singleton in its sample. The V call is TRBV5-1, the J call TRBJ2-3; D call uncertain. Germline CDR1 reads SGHRS; CDR2 reads YFSETQ. V lost 0 bases and J 4 bases, leaving 3 bases between the germline ends. The CDR3 runs to 12 residues. CDR3 sequence: CASSLGADTQYF. The CDR3 bases are TGCGCCAGCAGCTTGGGGGCAGATACGCAGTATTTT.

This chain links TRBV5-8 with TRBJ1-2; 8 bases line up with TRBD1. Trimming took 0 bases from V and 6 from J; bases not matched to a gene: 4. The germline V gene encodes CDR1 SGHTS and CDR2 YDEGEE. This CDR3 spans 14 amino acids. The DNA for the CDR3 is TGTGCCAGCAGCTTGGGCCAGGGGGCGCATGGCTACACCTTC. Its protein is CASSLGQGAHGYTF.

The genes are TRBV10-1 and TRBJ2-1; TRBD2 matches at 8 bases. Germline values: CDR1 WNHNN, CDR2 SYGVQD (reference sequence). The length of the CDR3 is 15 residues. Trimming at V came to 3 bases and at J to 3 bases, leaving 4 bases not matched to a gene. This CDR3 reads CASSDQRGIYNEQFF. The CDR3 bases are TGCGCCAGCAGTGACCAGCGGGGGATCTACAATGAGCAGTTCTTC.

The CDR3 sequence is CASSKTGSSTEAFF. The CDR3 nucleotides read TGTGCCAGCAGTAAAACAGGGTCTAGCACTGAAGCTTTCTTT. The rearrangement uses TRBV2 and TRBJ1-1; D may be TRBD1 (6 bases). This CDR3 is built from 14 residues. V was pared by 5 bases and J by 4 bases, with 14 bases between. Germline V gives CDR1 SNHLY, CDR2 FYNNEI.

CDR3 bases: TGCGCCAGCAGCTTGGTGGCAGGGGTTGAAAAACTGTTTTTT. Amino acid sequence: CASSLVAGVEKLFF. The rearrangement joins TRBV5-1 to TRBJ1-4; maybe TRBD1 (6 bases). The CDR3 extends over 14 amino acids. V was shortened by 0 bases and J by 7 bases, with 10 bases between the two germline ends. Germline values: CDR1 SGHRS, CDR2 YFSETQ.

The V gene is TRBV6-1, the J gene TRBJ1-2; a possible D gene is TRBD1 (5 bases). Trimming cost V 5 bases and J 4 bases, with 11 bases left between them. The germline gives CDR1 MNHNS, CDR2 SASEGT. The CDR3 contains 13 residues. The CDR3 spells CASSRDSAYGYTF. The CDR3 DNA is TGTGCCAGCAGTAGGGACTCCGCCTATGGCTACACCTTC.

This clone came up once. This chain uses TRBV10-3 with TRBJ2-7; 7 nucleotides match TRBD1. J was trimmed by 2 bases and V by 5 bases; bases with no gene match: 12. Germline loops: CDR1 ENHRY, CDR2 SYGVKD. The CDR3 is 16 amino acids. This CDR3 is CAISNRQGGLTYEQYF. The CDR3 nucleotides read TGTGCCATCAGTAACAGACAGGGTGGTCTCACCTACGAGCAGTACTTC.